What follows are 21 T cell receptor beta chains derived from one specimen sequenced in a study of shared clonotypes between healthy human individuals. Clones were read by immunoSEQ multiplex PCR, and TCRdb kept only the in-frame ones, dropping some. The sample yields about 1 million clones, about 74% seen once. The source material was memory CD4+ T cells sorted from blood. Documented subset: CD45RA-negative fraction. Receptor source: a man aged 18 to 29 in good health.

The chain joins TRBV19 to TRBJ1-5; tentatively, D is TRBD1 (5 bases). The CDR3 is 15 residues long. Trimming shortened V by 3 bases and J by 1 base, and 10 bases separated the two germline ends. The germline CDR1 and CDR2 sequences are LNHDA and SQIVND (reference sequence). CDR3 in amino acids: CASSMEGESNQPQHF. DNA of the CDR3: TGTGCCAGTAGTATGGAAGGGGAGAGCAATCAGCCCCAGCATTTT.

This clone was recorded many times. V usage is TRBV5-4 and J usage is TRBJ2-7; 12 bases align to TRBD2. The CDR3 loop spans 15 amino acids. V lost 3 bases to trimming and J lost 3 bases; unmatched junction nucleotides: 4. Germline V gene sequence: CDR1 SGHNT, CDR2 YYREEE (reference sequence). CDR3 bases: TGTGCCAGCAGCTCAAGGACTAGCGGGGACTACGAGCAGTACTTC. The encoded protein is CASSSRTSGDYEQYF.

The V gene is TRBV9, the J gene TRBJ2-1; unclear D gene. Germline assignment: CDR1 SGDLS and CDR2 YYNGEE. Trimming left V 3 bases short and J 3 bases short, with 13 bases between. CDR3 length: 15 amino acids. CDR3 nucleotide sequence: TGTGCCAGCAGCGAGATGGGGAAGCGCTACAATGAGCAGTTCTTC. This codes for CASSEMGKRYNEQFF.

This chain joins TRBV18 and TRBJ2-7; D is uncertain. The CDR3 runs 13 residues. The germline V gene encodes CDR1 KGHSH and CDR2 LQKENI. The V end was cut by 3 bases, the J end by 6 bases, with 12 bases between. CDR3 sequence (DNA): TGTGCCAGCTCACCGGCAAGGGTGGGCGAGCAGTACTTC. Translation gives CASSPARVGEQYF.

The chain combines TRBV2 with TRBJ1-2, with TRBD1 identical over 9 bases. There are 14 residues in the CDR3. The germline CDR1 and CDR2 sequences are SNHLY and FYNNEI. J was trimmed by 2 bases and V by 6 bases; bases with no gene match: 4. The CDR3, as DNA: TGTGCCAGCAGACCGGACAGGGGCAACTATGGCTACACCTTC. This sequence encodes CASRPDRGNYGYTF.

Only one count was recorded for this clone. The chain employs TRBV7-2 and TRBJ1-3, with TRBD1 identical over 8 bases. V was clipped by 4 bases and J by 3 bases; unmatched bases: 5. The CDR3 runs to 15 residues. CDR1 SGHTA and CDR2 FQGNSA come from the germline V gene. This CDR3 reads CASSWGQALGNTIYF. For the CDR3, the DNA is TGTGCCAGCAGCTGGGGACAGGCCCTTGGAAACACCATATATTTT.

The CDR3 is CACSPGQGANQPQHF. In DNA form, the CDR3 reads TGTGCCTGTTCTCCGGGACAGGGGGCGAATCAGCCCCAGCATTTT. The genes are TRBV30 and TRBJ1-5; the match to TRBD1 covers 12 bases. Unmatched junction bases numbered 7, after V lost 6 bases and J lost 4 bases. Germline lookup yields CDR1 GTSNPN and CDR2 SVGIG (reference sequence). The CDR3 extends over 15 amino acids. The full variable domain, with the rest looked up from reference TRBV30 and TRBJ1-5, is SQTIHQWPATLVQPVGSPLSLECTVEGTSNPNLYWYRQAAGRGLQLLFYSVGIGQISSEVPQNLSASRPQDRQFILSSKKLLLSDSGFYLCACSPGQGANQPQHFGDGTRLSIL.

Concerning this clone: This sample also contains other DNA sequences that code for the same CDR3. The CDR3 loop reads CASSSGQGRETQYF. For the CDR3, the DNA is TGCGCCAGCAGCTCCGGACAGGGCAGGGAGACCCAGTACTTC. The chain combines TRBV5-1 with TRBJ2-5, with 8 bases matching TRBD1. CDR3 length: 14 amino acids. V shed 3 bases, J shed 5 bases, and the junction held 6 bases outside the gene matches. Germline loops: CDR1 SGHRS, CDR2 YFSETQ.

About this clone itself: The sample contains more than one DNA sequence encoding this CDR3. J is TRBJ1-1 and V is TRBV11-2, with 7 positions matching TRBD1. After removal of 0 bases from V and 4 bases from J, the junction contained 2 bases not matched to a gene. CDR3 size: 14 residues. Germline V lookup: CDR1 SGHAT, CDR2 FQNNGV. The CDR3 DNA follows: TGTGCCAGCAGCTTAGAAGGGGGCCGCACTGAAGCTTTCTTT. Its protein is CASSLEGGRTEAFF. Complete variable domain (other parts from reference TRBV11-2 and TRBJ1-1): EAGVAQSPRYKIIEKRQSVAFWCNPISGHATLYWYQQILGQGPKLLIQFQNNGVVDDSQLPKDRFSAERLKGVDSTLKIQPAKLEDSAVYLCASSLEGGRTEAFFGQGTRLTVV.

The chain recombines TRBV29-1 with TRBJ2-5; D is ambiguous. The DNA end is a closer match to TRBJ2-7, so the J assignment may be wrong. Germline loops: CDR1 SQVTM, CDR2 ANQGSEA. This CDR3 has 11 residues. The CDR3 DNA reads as TGCAGCGTTGAAGGGCAGCCCGAGCAGTACTTC. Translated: CSVEGQPEQYF.

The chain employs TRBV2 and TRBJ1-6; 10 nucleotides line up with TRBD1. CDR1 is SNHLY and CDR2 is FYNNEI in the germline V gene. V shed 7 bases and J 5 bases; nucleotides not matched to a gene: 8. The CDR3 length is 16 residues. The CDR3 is CASKGQGSRNNSPLHF. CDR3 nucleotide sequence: TGTGCCAGCAAGGGACAGGGGTCTCGGAATAATTCACCCCTCCACTTT.

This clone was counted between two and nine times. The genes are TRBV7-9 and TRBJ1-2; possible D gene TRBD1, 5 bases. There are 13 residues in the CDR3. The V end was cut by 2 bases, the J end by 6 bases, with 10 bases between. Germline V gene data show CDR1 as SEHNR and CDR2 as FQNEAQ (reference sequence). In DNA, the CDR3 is TGTGCCAGCAGCTTAAGGGGTACGGATGGCTACACCTTC. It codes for CASSLRGTDGYTF.

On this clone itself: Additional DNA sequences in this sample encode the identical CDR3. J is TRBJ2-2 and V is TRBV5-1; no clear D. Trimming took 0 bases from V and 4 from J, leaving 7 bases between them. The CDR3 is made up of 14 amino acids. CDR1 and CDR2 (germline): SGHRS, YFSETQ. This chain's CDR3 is CASSLVPGTGELFF. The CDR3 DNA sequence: TGCGCCAGCAGCTTGGTTCCGGGCACCGGGGAGCTGTTTTTT.

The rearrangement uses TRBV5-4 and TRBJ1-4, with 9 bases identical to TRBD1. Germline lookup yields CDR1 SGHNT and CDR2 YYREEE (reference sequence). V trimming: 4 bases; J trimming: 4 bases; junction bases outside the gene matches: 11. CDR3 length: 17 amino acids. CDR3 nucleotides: TGTGCCAGCAGCCGAATAGGGACAGGGACGAGTAATGAAAAACTGTTTTTT. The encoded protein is CASSRIGTGTSNEKLFF.

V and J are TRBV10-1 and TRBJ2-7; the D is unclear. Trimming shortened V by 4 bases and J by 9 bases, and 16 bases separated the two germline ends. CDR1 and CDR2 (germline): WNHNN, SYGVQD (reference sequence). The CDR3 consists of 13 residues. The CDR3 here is CASSVDPARGQYF. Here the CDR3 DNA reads TGCGCCAGCAGTGTGGACCCGGCGCGCGGGCAGTACTTC.

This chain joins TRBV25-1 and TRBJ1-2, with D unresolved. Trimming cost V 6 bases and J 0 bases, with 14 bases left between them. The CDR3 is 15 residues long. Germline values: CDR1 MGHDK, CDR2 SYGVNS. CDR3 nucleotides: TGTGCCAGCAGGGGTTTAGATTCCTCTAACTATGGCTACACCTTC. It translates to CASRGLDSSNYGYTF.

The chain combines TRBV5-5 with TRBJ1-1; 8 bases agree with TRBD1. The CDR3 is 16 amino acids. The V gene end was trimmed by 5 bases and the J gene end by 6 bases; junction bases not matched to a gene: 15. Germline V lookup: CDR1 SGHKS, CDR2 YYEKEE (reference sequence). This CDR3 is CASSEGRTGQKAEAFF. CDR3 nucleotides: TGTGCCAGCAGTGAAGGGAGGACAGGGCAAAAGGCTGAAGCTTTCTTT.

Here the CDR3 reads CAISEGTGLETQYF. CDR3 bases: TGTGCCATCAGTGAGGGGACAGGGTTGGAGACCCAGTACTTC. This chain links TRBV10-3 with TRBJ2-5; TRBD1 matches 9 bases. V was pared by 2 bases and J by 5 bases, with 3 bases of the junction left unmatched. This CDR3 is built from 14 residues. CDR1 and CDR2 (germline): ENHRY, SYGVKD.

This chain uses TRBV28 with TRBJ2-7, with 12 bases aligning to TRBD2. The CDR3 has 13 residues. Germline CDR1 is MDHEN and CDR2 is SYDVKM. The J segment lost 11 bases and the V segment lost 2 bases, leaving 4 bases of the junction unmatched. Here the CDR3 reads CASSLTGLAGKYF. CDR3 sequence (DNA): TGTGCCAGCAGTTTAACCGGACTAGCGGGGAAGTACTTC.

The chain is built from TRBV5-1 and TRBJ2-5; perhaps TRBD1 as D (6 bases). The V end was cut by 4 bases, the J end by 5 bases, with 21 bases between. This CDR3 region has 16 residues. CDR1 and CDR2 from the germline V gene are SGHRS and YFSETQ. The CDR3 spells CASSPGGRGMWETQYF. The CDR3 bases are TGCGCCAGCAGCCCGGGCGGCAGGGGTATGTGGGAGACCCAGTACTTC.

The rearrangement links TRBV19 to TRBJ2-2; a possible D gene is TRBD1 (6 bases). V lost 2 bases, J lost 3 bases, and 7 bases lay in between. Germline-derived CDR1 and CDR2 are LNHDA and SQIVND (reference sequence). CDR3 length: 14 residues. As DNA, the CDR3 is TGTGCCAGTAGTATATCAGGGGACACCGGGGAGCTGTTTTTT. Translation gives CASSISGDTGELFF.